This is a list of T cell receptor beta chains from one sample in a study of beta chain features in type 1 diabetes. Here immunoSEQ multiplex PCR was the method, and the copy in TCRdb shows in-frame clones only, minus some. The sample lists around 300,000 clones, 9.5% to 12% occurring once. The sequenced material came from naive CD4+ T cells from blood. Source of these receptors: a woman in her 30s in good health. Each CDR3 is given with its conserved first and last residue. A D gene is named only where the DNA matches it firmly. Some rows mark clone size as missing; the rest say once, few, many or name a class of expanded clone.

d_gene: NA
j_gene: TRBJ1-4
v_gene: TRBV5-1
abundance: NA
CDR3aa: CASSFQGDATNEKLFF
CDR3nt: TGCGCCAGCAGCTTTCAGGGTGATGCAACTAATGAAAAACTGTTTTTT

d_gene: TRBD2
j_gene: TRBJ2-1
v_gene: TRBV27
abundance: few
CDR3aa: CASSLLAGRTYNEQFF
CDR3nt: TGTGCCAGCAGTTTATTGGCCGGGAGGACCTACAATGAGCAGTTCTTC

d_gene: NA
j_gene: TRBJ2-1
v_gene: TRBV6-1
abundance: NA
CDR3aa: CASSEAGQQFF
CDR3nt: TGTGCCAGCAGTGAAGCGGGCCAGCAGTTCTTC

d_gene: NA
j_gene: TRBJ2-1
v_gene: TRBV6-6
abundance: NA
CDR3aa: CASSYDRYNEQFF
CDR3nt: TGTGCCAGCAGTTACGACAGATACAATGAGCAGTTCTTC

d_gene: NA
j_gene: TRBJ2-3
v_gene: TRBV5-6
abundance: few
CDR3aa: CASSLRVQGRTDTQYF
CDR3nt: TGTGCCAGCAGCTTGAGGGTCCAGGGGCGCACAGATACGCAGTATTTT

d_gene: TRBD1
j_gene: TRBJ2-7
v_gene: TRBV4-3
abundance: few
CDR3aa: CASSHAGTGNYEQYF
CDR3nt: TGCGCCAGCAGCCACGCCGGGACAGGCAACTACGAGCAGTACTTC

d_gene: TRBD1
j_gene: TRBJ2-1
v_gene: TRBV6-5
abundance: few
CDR3aa: CASSPDRGPYNEQFF
CDR3nt: TGTGCCAGCAGCCCTGACAGGGGGCCTTACAATGAGCAGTTCTTC

d_gene: TRBD2
j_gene: TRBJ2-1
v_gene: TRBV7-9
abundance: NA
CDR3aa: CASSKTSGSSYNEQFF
CDR3nt: TGTGCCAGCAGCAAGACTAGCGGGAGTTCCTACAATGAGCAGTTCTTC

d_gene: TRBD2
j_gene: TRBJ2-1
v_gene: TRBV27
abundance: few
CDR3aa: CASSLIGLAGVEQFF
CDR3nt: TGTGCCAGCAGTTTAATCGGTCTAGCGGGAGTTGAGCAGTTCTTC

d_gene: TRBD2
j_gene: TRBJ2-1
v_gene: TRBV13
abundance: NA
CDR3aa: CASSLALAGGPPPKEQFF
CDR3nt: TGTGCCAGCAGCTTAGCTCTAGCGGGAGGGCCACCCCCCAAAGAGCAGTTCTTC

d_gene: NA
j_gene: TRBJ2-5
v_gene: TRBV25-1
abundance: few
CDR3aa: CASSELSGEETQYF
CDR3nt: TGTGCCAGCAGTGAATTAAGCGGAGAAGAGACCCAGTACTTC

d_gene: TRBD2
j_gene: TRBJ2-1
v_gene: TRBV18
abundance: NA
CDR3aa: CASSPGTSGRNEQFF
CDR3nt: TGTGCCAGCTCTCCGGGAACTAGCGGGAGGAATGAGCAGTTCTTC

d_gene: NA
j_gene: TRBJ1-1
v_gene: TRBV18
abundance: few
CDR3aa: CASSPQGSTEAFF
CDR3nt: TGTGCCAGCTCACCTCAGGGGAGCACTGAAGCTTTCTTT

d_gene: NA
j_gene: TRBJ2-3
v_gene: TRBV7-2
abundance: NA
CDR3aa: CASSLGRGTDTQYF
CDR3nt: TGTGCCAGCAGCTTGGGTCGGGGCACAGATACGCAGTATTTT

d_gene: TRBD1
j_gene: TRBJ2-7
v_gene: TRBV5-1
abundance: few
CDR3aa: CASSIGGQGRENEQYF
CDR3nt: TGCGCCAGCAGCATCGGGGGACAGGGAAGAGAAAACGAGCAGTACTTC

d_gene: NA
j_gene: TRBJ2-3
v_gene: TRBV6-5
abundance: NA
CDR3aa: CASSLAPTDTQYF
CDR3nt: TGTGCCAGCAGCCTAGCGCCCACAGATACGCAGTATTTT

d_gene: TRBD2
j_gene: TRBJ2-5
v_gene: TRBV4-3
abundance: NA
CDR3aa: CASSPDRTSGRAQGETQYF
CDR3nt: TGCGCCAGCAGCCCGGATCGTACTAGCGGGAGGGCCCAGGGGGAGACCCAGTACTTC

d_gene: TRBD1
j_gene: TRBJ1-5
v_gene: TRBV28
abundance: few
CDR3aa: CASSNSDRVGPQHF
CDR3nt: TGTGCCAGCAGTAACTCCGACAGGGTTGGGCCCCAGCATTTT

d_gene: TRBD2
j_gene: TRBJ2-3
v_gene: TRBV13
abundance: few
CDR3aa: CASSRRLAGGKGTDTQYF
CDR3nt: TGTGCCAGCAGCCGCCGACTAGCGGGAGGGAAAGGCACAGATACGCAGTATTTT

d_gene: NA
j_gene: TRBJ2-7
v_gene: TRBV5-4
abundance: few
CDR3aa: CASSLVATDYEQYF
CDR3nt: TGTGCCAGCAGCTTGGTGGCGACAGACTACGAGCAGTACTTC

d_gene: TRBD1
j_gene: TRBJ2-2
v_gene: TRBV6-5
abundance: few
CDR3aa: CASDPGQGAGELFF
CDR3nt: TGTGCCAGCGATCCGGGACAGGGGGCCGGGGAGCTGTTTTTT

d_gene: NA
j_gene: TRBJ2-6
v_gene: TRBV25-1
abundance: NA
CDR3aa: CASSDPGSGANVLTF
CDR3nt: TGTGCCAGCAGTGACCCGGGCTCTGGGGCCAACGTCCTGACTTTC

d_gene: TRBD2
j_gene: TRBJ2-1
v_gene: TRBV4-3
abundance: few
CDR3aa: CASSQDTPTSGNGNEQFF
CDR3nt: TGCGCCAGCAGCCAAGACACGCCAACTAGCGGGAACGGCAATGAGCAGTTCTTC

d_gene: TRBD1
j_gene: TRBJ2-7
v_gene: TRBV7-2
abundance: few
CDR3aa: CASSPQADRGEQYF
CDR3nt: TGTGCCAGCAGCCCCCAAGCCGACAGGGGTGAGCAGTACTTC

d_gene: NA
j_gene: TRBJ1-4
v_gene: TRBV30
abundance: few
CDR3aa: CAWSPPGRNEKLFF
CDR3nt: TGTGCCTGGAGTCCACCCGGGAGGAATGAAAAACTGTTTTTT

d_gene: NA
j_gene: TRBJ1-3
v_gene: TRBV7-2
abundance: few
CDR3aa: CASGATGSGNTIYF
CDR3nt: TGTGCCAGCGGCGCGACAGGCTCTGGAAACACCATATATTTT

d_gene: NA
j_gene: TRBJ2-5
v_gene: TRBV6-6
abundance: NA
CDR3aa: CASSYAETQYF
CDR3nt: TGTGCCAGCAGTTACGCGGAGACCCAGTACTTC

d_gene: TRBD1
j_gene: TRBJ2-7
v_gene: TRBV28
abundance: few
CDR3aa: CASSRRDRDEQYF
CDR3nt: TGTGCCAGCAGTCGTCGGGACAGGGACGAGCAGTACTTC

d_gene: NA
j_gene: TRBJ2-3
v_gene: TRBV11-2
abundance: NA
CDR3aa: CASSLDLEDTQYF
CDR3nt: TGTGCCAGCAGCTTAGATCTAGAAGATACGCAGTATTTT

d_gene: TRBD1
j_gene: TRBJ2-1
v_gene: TRBV7-9
abundance: NA
CDR3aa: CASSFPGTVNNEQFF
CDR3nt: TGTGCCAGCAGCTTTCCCGGGACAGTTAACAATGAGCAGTTCTTC

d_gene: NA
j_gene: TRBJ1-3
v_gene: TRBV28
abundance: NA
CDR3aa: CASSSGQLPPGNTIYF
CDR3nt: TGTGCCAGCAGTTCGGGTCAACTCCCCCCTGGAAACACCATATATTTT

d_gene: NA
j_gene: TRBJ1-1
v_gene: TRBV20-1
abundance: NA
CDR3aa: CSASLNTEAFF
CDR3nt: TGCAGTGCTAGCTTGAACACTGAAGCTTTCTTT

d_gene: TRBD2
j_gene: TRBJ2-1
v_gene: TRBV9
abundance: few
CDR3aa: CASSFTPGLALNEQFF
CDR3nt: TGTGCCAGCAGCTTTACCCCGGGACTAGCCCTTAATGAGCAGTTCTTC

d_gene: TRBD2
j_gene: TRBJ2-1
v_gene: TRBV5-1
abundance: few
CDR3aa: CATSTTSGIGNEQFF
CDR3nt: TGCGCCACAAGTACGACTAGCGGGATTGGAAATGAGCAGTTCTTC

d_gene: TRBD2
j_gene: TRBJ2-5
v_gene: TRBV27
abundance: few
CDR3aa: CASSLRGETQYF
CDR3nt: TGTGCCAGCAGTTTGCGGGGGGAGACCCAGTACTTC

d_gene: NA
j_gene: TRBJ2-1
v_gene: TRBV20-1
abundance: few
CDR3aa: CSAPKNEQFF
CDR3nt: TGCAGTGCCCCCAAAAATGAGCAGTTCTTC

d_gene: TRBD2
j_gene: TRBJ2-1
v_gene: TRBV5-8
abundance: NA
CDR3aa: CASSSTSVDNEQFF
CDR3nt: TGTGCCAGCAGCTCGACTAGCGTAGACAATGAGCAGTTCTTC

d_gene: NA
j_gene: TRBJ2-6
v_gene: TRBV5-1
abundance: NA
CDR3aa: CASSSSGPGANVLTF
CDR3nt: TGCGCCAGCAGCTCCAGCGGGCCTGGGGCCAACGTCCTGACTTTC